The 26 T cell receptor beta chains below come from one sample, sequenced in a study of T cell changes during pregnancy in multiple sclerosis. Method: immunoSEQ multiplex PCR; TCRdb's copy keeps in-frame clones and lacks some. The sample shows tens of thousands of clones, 92% of them seen only once. The sequenced sample was peripheral blood, obtained in the first trimester of pregnancy. All receptors derive from a female donor in good health, enrolled as a control in a pregnancy study.

The CDR3 nucleotides are TGTGCCAGCAGTTTAGGGCCCACAGGAGCGGGCACTGAAGCTTTCTTT. Protein product: CASSLGPTGAGTEAFF. The chain couples TRBV27 to TRBJ1-1; TRBD1 is a possible D gene (5 bases). Between the trimmed V and J ends, which lost 2 bases and 4 bases, there was a span of 17 bases. The CDR3 totals 16 residues. From germline, CDR1 is MNHEY and CDR2 SMNVEV (reference sequence).

The V and J genes are TRBV5-1 and TRBJ1-2; the D is unclear. The germline V and J ends were trimmed by 3 bases and 3 bases, with 9 bases remaining between them. There are 13 residues in the CDR3. Germline CDR1 is SGHRS and CDR2 is YFSETQ. The DNA of the CDR3 is TGCGCCAGCAGCTGGCCCACCGACTATGGCTACACCTTC. Translated: CASSWPTDYGYTF.

The gene calls are TRBV5-1 and TRBJ2-1, with 8 bases fitting TRBD2. Germline CDR1 and CDR2: SGHRS and YFSETQ. V was pared by 6 bases and J by 3 bases, with 11 bases of the junction left unmatched. The CDR3 has 16 residues. CDR3 DNA: TGCGCCAGCACCCTTGGAGGGCTAGCGGGCTACAATGAGCAGTTCTTC. It specifies CASTLGGLAGYNEQFF.

The chain uses TRBV14 and TRBJ1-1, with 12 bases that match TRBD1. V gave up 4 bases and J gave up 0 bases; unmatched junction bases: 9. CDR3 size: 18 residues. CDR1 SGHDN and CDR2 FVKESK come from the germline V gene. The CDR3 DNA follows: TGTGCCAGCAGCCGGCGACCGGGACAGGGGGCCATGAACACTGAAGCTTTCTTT. Its protein is CASSRRPGQGAMNTEAFF.

V usage is TRBV4-1 and J usage is TRBJ1-4, with D uncertain. The germline V gene has CDR1 MGHRA and CDR2 YSYEKL. The CDR3 runs 15 residues. Deletions cut 4 bases from V and 0 bases from J, with 9 bases between. The CDR3 sequence: CASSLSEATNEKLFF. Here the CDR3 DNA reads TGCGCCAGCAGCCTATCAGAAGCAACTAATGAAAAACTGTTTTTT.

The gene calls are TRBV4-2 and TRBJ2-1, with TRBD2 matching 12 bases. The V gene's germline CDR1 is LGHNA and CDR2 YNFKEQ. This CDR3 is built from 18 residues. The trim removed 4 bases at V and 0 bases at J, leaving 7 bases unmatched. For the CDR3, the DNA is TGTGCCAGCAGCCGAACGTCACTAGCGGGAGGCTCCTACAATGAGCAGTTCTTC. Translation: CASSRTSLAGGSYNEQFF.

This chain joins TRBV6-1 and TRBJ1-5; D call uncertain. Germline V gives CDR1 MNHNS, CDR2 SASEGT. The germline V and J ends were trimmed by 4 bases and 0 bases, with 10 bases remaining between them. This CDR3 region has 15 residues. The CDR3 DNA reads TGTGCCAGCAGTGGGGGAGAGGATAGCAATCAGCCCCAGCATTTT. Encoded protein: CASSGGEDSNQPQHF.

Remarks on this clone: At one end, the junction sequence differs from germline, possibly due to a read error. V gene TRBV7-7 combines with J gene TRBJ2-1, with TRBD2 identical over 10 bases. The length of the CDR3 is 16 residues. The germline gives CDR1 SSHAT, CDR2 FNYEAQ (reference sequence). For the CDR3, the DNA is TGTGCTAGCAGCTTAGCCCCCGGGACTAGCGCGGGTGAGCAGTTCTTC. Protein: CASSLAPGTSAGEQFF.

V and J are TRBV2 and TRBJ1-1; 8 bases align to TRBD1. Germline CDR1 reads SNHLY; CDR2 reads FYNNEI. The CDR3 length is 16 residues. Trimming took 8 bases from V and 5 from J; bases not matched to a gene: 16. The CDR3 sequence is CASRPGTGVLSTEAFF. The DNA of the CDR3 is TGTGCCAGCCGCCCCGGGACAGGTGTTCTCTCGACTGAAGCTTTCTTT.

The rearrangement joins TRBV28 to TRBJ2-2; 7 nucleotides align to TRBD1. V was clipped by 5 bases and J by 4 bases; unmatched bases: 13. The germline V gene has CDR1 MDHEN and CDR2 SYDVKM. This CDR3 has 17 amino acids. CDR3 protein: CASSRIQRDRTTGELFF. The CDR3, as DNA: TGTGCCAGCAGTCGGATACAAAGGGACAGAACCACCGGGGAGCTGTTTTTT. Looking up the rest from reference TRBV28 and TRBJ2-2 gives the full variable domain: DVKVTQSSRYLVKRTGEKVFLECVQDMDHENMFWYRQDPGLGLRLIYFSYDVKMKEKGDIPEGYSVSREKKERFSLILESASTNQTSMYLCASSRIQRDRTTGELFFGEGSRLTVL.

The sample holds one count of this clone. The chain joins TRBV6-6 to TRBJ1-4; 7 bases align to TRBD1. V lost 2 bases and J lost 3; bases outside the gene matches: 6. The CDR3 covers 16 residues. Germline CDR1 and CDR2: MNHNY and SVGAGI (reference sequence). In DNA form, the CDR3 reads TGTGCCAGCAGTTACGAAGGGGGCGGTGCTAATGAAAAACTGTTTTTT. Translated, it gives CASSYEGGGANEKLFF.

The genes are TRBV5-1 and TRBJ2-2; D call uncertain. The germline V gene encodes CDR1 SGHRS and CDR2 YFSETQ. This CDR3 is 15 amino acids long. V lost 0 bases and J 3 bases, leaving 9 bases between the germline ends. The CDR3 spells CASSLDRVYTGELFF. The CDR3 DNA reads TGCGCCAGCAGCTTGGACAGAGTTTACACCGGGGAGCTGTTTTTT.

This rearrangement joins TRBV6-8 to TRBJ2-5; 7 bases match TRBD2. CDR1 is MNHGY and CDR2 is SAAAGT in the germline V gene. The CDR3 runs 14 residues. In DNA, the CDR3 is TGTGCTACGCACGGGCTAGCGGACCAAGAGACCCAGTACTTC. This translates into CATHGLADQETQYF.

V is TRBV4-2 and J is TRBJ2-7; 14 nucleotides match TRBD2. The CDR3 totals 18 residues. V gave up 0 bases and J gave up 3 bases; unmatched junction bases: 7. The germline gives CDR1 LGHNA, CDR2 YNFKEQ. The CDR3 DNA sequence: TGTGCCAGCAGCCAAGAGAGACTAGCGGGAGGGGCCGGCTACGAGCAGTACTTC. It codes for CASSQERLAGGAGYEQYF.

The rearrangement links TRBV15 to TRBJ2-1; D not resolved. This CDR3 region has 12 residues. Germline CDR1 is LNHNV and CDR2 is YYDKDF (reference sequence). Trimming left V 0 bases short and J 12 bases short, with 9 bases between. CDR3 residues: CATSRDSLSQFF. In DNA form, the CDR3 reads TGTGCCACCAGCAGAGACTCACTCTCGCAGTTCTTC.

The rearrangement joins TRBV6-5 to TRBJ2-7; D is possibly TRBD2 (6 bases). Trimming shortened V by 8 bases and J by 0 bases, and 14 bases separated the two germline ends. Germline loops: CDR1 MNHEY, CDR2 SVGAGI. This CDR3 contains 14 residues. The DNA of the CDR3 is TGTGCCAGCGGCAAAGACGGGAGCTCCTACGAGCAGTACTTC. It yields the protein CASGKDGSSYEQYF.

This chain joins TRBV7-2 and TRBJ2-7, with TRBD1 as a possible D gene (5 bases). The CDR3 runs 13 residues. Per germline, CDR1 SGHTA and CDR2 FQGNSA. Trimming removed 5 bases at V and 1 base at J, with 9 bases between. The CDR3 region is CASSTQGSYEQYF. In nucleotides, the CDR3 is TGTGCCAGCAGCACGCAGGGTTCCTACGAGCAGTACTTC. Based on the CDR3 plus reference TRBV7-2 and TRBJ2-7, the full variable domain is GAGVSQSPSNKVTEKGKDVELRCDPISGHTALYWYRQSLGQGLEFLIYFQGNSAPDKSGLPSDRFSAERTGGSVSTLTIQRTQQEDSAVYLCASSTQGSYEQYFGPGTRLTVT.

The chain has TRBV7-9 and TRBJ1-2; D is undetermined. CDR1 is SEHNR, CDR2 FQNEAQ, per germline (reference sequence). V lost 5 bases and J lost 4, with 8 bases in between. The CDR3 is 12 amino acids. The CDR3 here is CASSREGYGYTF. Here the CDR3 DNA reads TGTGCCAGCAGCCGGGAGGGCTATGGCTACACCTTC.

The V and J genes are TRBV13 and TRBJ2-4, with a weak D call TRBD2 (5 bases). CDR3 length equals 14 residues. The germline V gene encodes CDR1 PRHDT and CDR2 FYEKMQ (reference sequence). V lost 5 bases to trimming and J lost 0 bases, with 8 bases between them. CDR3 residues: CASSPGLAKNIQYF. The DNA for the CDR3 is TGTGCCAGCAGCCCCGGACTAGCCAAAAACATTCAGTACTTC. The full variable domain, in which reference TRBV13 and TRBJ2-4 provide the parts outside the CDR3, is AAGVIQSPRHLIKEKRETATLKCYPIPRHDTVYWYQQGPGQDPQFLISFYEKMQSDKGSIPDRFSAQQFSDYHSELNMSSLELGDSALYFCASSPGLAKNIQYFGAGTRLSVL.

A single count supports this clone. The chain recombines TRBV7-9 with TRBJ1-1; D call uncertain. CDR1 SEHNR and CDR2 FQNEAQ come from the germline V gene (reference sequence). Deletions cut 5 bases from V and 5 bases from J, with 18 bases between. CDR3 size: 15 residues. The CDR3 loop reads CASSARTGRDTEAFF. In nucleotides, the CDR3 is TGTGCCAGCAGCGCACGGACGGGGAGGGATACTGAAGCTTTCTTT. Looking up the rest from reference TRBV7-9 and TRBJ1-1 gives the full variable domain: DTGVSQNPRHKITKRGQNVTFRCDPISEHNRLYWYRQTLGQGPEFLTYFQNEAQLEKSRLLSDRFSAERPKGSFSTLEIQRTEQGDSAMYLCASSARTGRDTEAFFGQGTRLTVV.

The chain uses TRBV6-5 and TRBJ1-1; D gene uncertain. Per germline, CDR1 MNHEY and CDR2 SVGAGI. Trimming took 4 bases from V and 0 from J, leaving 6 bases between them. CDR3 length: 13 amino acids. CDR3 nucleotide sequence: TGTGCCAGCAGTTCGAGGGTGAACACTGAAGCTTTCTTT. Translated, it gives CASSSRVNTEAFF.

This chain links TRBV27 with TRBJ1-4; TRBD1 is a possible D gene (6 bases). CDR3 length: 14 amino acids. In germline, CDR1 is MNHEY, CDR2 SMNVEV (reference sequence). V was shortened by 3 bases and J by 7 bases, with 12 bases between the two germline ends. In DNA, the CDR3 is TGTGCCAGCAGTTTCTGGGGGCAGGGTGAAAAACTGTTTTTT. Translated, it gives CASSFWGQGEKLFF.

This chain uses TRBV6-5 with TRBJ2-1; D gene uncertain. The CDR3 spans 15 residues. The germline CDR1 and CDR2 sequences are MNHEY and SVGAGI. Trimming pared 2 bases from V and 2 bases from J, leaving 10 bases between. The CDR3 loop reads CASSYLSETYNEQFF. Written as DNA, the CDR3 is TGTGCCAGCAGTTACCTCAGCGAGACCTACAATGAGCAGTTCTTC.

The chain employs TRBV6-1 and TRBJ1-3; possibly TRBD1 for D (5 bases). CDR1 is MNHNS, CDR2 SASEGT, per germline. V gave up 3 bases and J gave up 0 bases, with 15 bases separating them. The CDR3 length is 17 residues. The CDR3 here is CASSEGLQVISGNTIYF. For the CDR3, the DNA is TGTGCCAGCAGTGAGGGTTTACAGGTTATCTCTGGAAACACCATATATTTT.

The chain links TRBV5-1 to TRBJ2-7; possible D gene TRBD2, 5 bases. CDR3 size: 14 residues. V lost 4 bases, J lost 5 bases, and 16 bases lay in between. Germline loops: CDR1 SGHRS, CDR2 YFSETQ. The CDR3 loop is CASSRAVYEDEQYF. The DNA of the CDR3 is TGCGCCAGCAGCCGAGCGGTTTACGAGGACGAGCAGTACTTC.

This rearrangement joins TRBV2 to TRBJ1-5; perhaps TRBD1 as D (5 bases). V dropped 6 bases and J dropped 4 bases, with 16 bases sitting between them. Germline CDR1 reads SNHLY; CDR2 reads FYNNEI. The CDR3 is 15 residues long. The CDR3 DNA is TGTGCCAGCAGGGGGAGGGGCCTCGGGAATCAGCCCCAGCATTTT. Its protein product is CASRGRGLGNQPQHF.